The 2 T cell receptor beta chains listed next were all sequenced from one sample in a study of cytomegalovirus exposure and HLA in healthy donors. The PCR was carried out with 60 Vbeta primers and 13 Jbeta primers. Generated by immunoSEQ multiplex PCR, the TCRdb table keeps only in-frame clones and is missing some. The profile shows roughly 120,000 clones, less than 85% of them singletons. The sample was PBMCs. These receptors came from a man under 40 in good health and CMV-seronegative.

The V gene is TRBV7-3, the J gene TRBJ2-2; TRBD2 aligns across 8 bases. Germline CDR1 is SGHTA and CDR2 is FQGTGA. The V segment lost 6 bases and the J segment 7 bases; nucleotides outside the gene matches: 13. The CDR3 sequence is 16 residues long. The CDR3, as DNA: TGTGCCAGCAGTTTTCCGGCAGCGGGAGAGGTCGGGGAGCTGTTTTTT. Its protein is CASSFPAAGEVGELFF.

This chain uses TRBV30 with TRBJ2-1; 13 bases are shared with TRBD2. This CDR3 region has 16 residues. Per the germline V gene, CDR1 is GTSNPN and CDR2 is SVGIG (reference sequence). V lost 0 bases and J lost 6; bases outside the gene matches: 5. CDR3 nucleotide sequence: TGTGCCTGGAGTGTCCAACTAGCGGGAGGGCCCAATGAGCAGTTCTTC. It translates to CAWSVQLAGGPNEQFF.